Following are 20 T cell receptor beta chains from one sample sequenced in a study of T cell repertoires in cytomegalovirus infection (dated by TCRdb to the late 2010s). These receptors are not linked to any known antigen. TCRdb records Illumina HiSeq 1500 as the sequencer. TCRdb trimmed the raw reads at Q25, called clones with MiXCR and kept productive beta chains. Each entry merges the rows of one CDR3 protein and shows their most common DNA and genes. Present in this sample are roughly 500,000 distinct CDR3 sequences, 42% of which were seen just once. The ten largest clones represent approximately 40% of the sample. The treatment or condition label of this sample denotes: in vitro stimulation with specific CMV peptide epitopes to enrich CMV-specific T cells. The sample was cultured PBMCs, taken from culture after CMV antigen stimulation. Receptor source: a human donor in good health (CMV status not recorded). Some clones in this sample may be carry-over from other donors' samples.

The chain is built from TRBV4-1 and TRBJ1-5, with a possible D match to TRBD1 (5 bases). Germline values: CDR1 MGHRA, CDR2 YSYEKL. CDR3 length equals 15 residues. Deletions cut 0 bases from V and 9 bases from J, with 15 bases between. The CDR3: CASSQEGEGIRPQHF. In DNA, the CDR3 is TGCGCCAGCAGCCAAGAAGGGGAAGGGATTAGGCCCCAGCATTTT.

This sequence joins TRBV7-2 and TRBJ1-5, with D tentatively TRBD1 (6 bases). With 4 bases removed from V and 2 bases from J, the gap between germline ends came to 21 bases. This CDR3 has 18 amino acids. CDR1 and CDR2 from the germline V gene are SGHTA and FQGNSA. The CDR3: CASSSAGVQGWGNQPQHF. DNA for the CDR3: TGTGCCAGCAGCTCCGCCGGGGTACAGGGTTGGGGCAATCAGCCCCAGCATTTT.

In its sample, this clonotype was seen a few times. The chain has TRBV30 and TRBJ2-1; 10 bases align to TRBD2. Germline CDR1 and CDR2: GTSNPN and SVGIG (reference sequence). J gave up 8 bases and V 2 bases, and 6 bases lay outside the gene matches. The CDR3 covers 14 residues. The CDR3 coding sequence is TGTGCCTGGAGTAATAGCGGGAGGTTCTATGAGCAGTTCTTC. The encoded protein is CAWSNSGRFYEQFF.

Many counts were recorded for this clonotype. V usage is TRBV7-2 and J usage is TRBJ2-1; D gene uncertain. This CDR3 has 12 residues. CDR1 SGHTA and CDR2 FQGNSA come from the germline V gene. V lost 4 bases, J lost 2 bases, and 3 bases lay in between. CDR3 residues: CASSSAYNEQFF. The CDR3 nucleotides are TGTGCCAGCAGCTCCGCCTACAATGAGCAGTTCTTC. The full variable domain, completed using reference TRBV7-2 and TRBJ2-1, is GAGVSQSPSNKVTEKGKDVELRCDPISGHTALYWYRQSLGQGLEFLIYFQGNSAPDKSGLPSDRFSAERTGGSVSTLTIQRTQQEDSAVYLCASSSAYNEQFFGPGTRLTVL.

This clonotype was found a few times. V is TRBV7-2 and J is TRBJ1-1; D remains unclear. CDR1 is SGHTA, CDR2 FQGNSA, per germline. This CDR3 comprises 11 residues. V lost 3 bases and J lost 6, with 5 bases in between. DNA for the CDR3: TGTGCCAGCAGCTTCTACGCTGAAGCTTTCTTT. Translated, it gives CASSFYAEAFF.

In this sample, this clonotype turned up a few times. The chain has TRBV7-8 and TRBJ2-7; D might be TRBD1 (5 bases). The CDR3 is 15 residues long. V lost 1 base to trimming and J lost 3 bases, with 13 bases between them. In germline, CDR1 is SGHVS, CDR2 FQNEAQ. CDR3 loop: CASSLGGMPDYEQYF. The CDR3 DNA is TGTGCCAGCAGCTTAGGGGGCATGCCTGACTACGAGCAGTACTTC.

The chain is built from TRBV20-1 and TRBJ2-3; no definite D call. The V end was cut by 6 bases, the J end by 9 bases, with 25 bases between. From germline, CDR1 is DFQATT and CDR2 SNEGSKA (reference sequence). This CDR3 region has 15 residues. The CDR3 loop is CSARRLTVPQETQYF. The CDR3, as DNA: TGCAGTGCCCGCCGGCTTACCGTCCCCCAAGAGACGCAGTATTTT.

The chain uses TRBV7-2 and TRBJ2-3, with D unresolved. The CDR3 loop spans 16 amino acids. In germline, CDR1 is SGHTA, CDR2 FQGNSA. Trimming cost V 0 bases and J 8 bases, with 18 bases left between them. The CDR3 spells CASSLAHGPLSGTQYF. CDR3 nucleotide sequence: TGTGCCAGCAGCTTAGCCCACGGTCCCTTGTCCGGTACGCAGTATTTT.

V gene TRBV7-2 combines with J gene TRBJ2-7, with 8 bases lining up with TRBD2. In germline, CDR1 is SGHTA, CDR2 FQGNSA. V lost 3 bases to trimming and J lost 3 bases; unmatched junction nucleotides: 4. The CDR3 runs to 14 residues. CDR3 nucleotide sequence: TGTGCCAGCAGCTTTACTAGCGGTAACTACGAGCAGTACTTC. It specifies CASSFTSGNYEQYF.

This clonotype was counted a few times. This chain links TRBV7-8 with TRBJ2-2; D ambiguous. The CDR3 consists of 15 residues. CDR1 and CDR2 (germline): SGHVS, FQNEAQ. The V gene lost 0 bases and the J gene lost 6 bases, with 11 bases spanning the gap. CDR3 DNA: TGTGCCAGCAGCTTAGCAGGATTTGTTGCCGGGGAGCTGTTTTTT. It yields the protein CASSLAGFVAGELFF.

The V call is TRBV7-2, the J call TRBJ2-5; tentative D call: TRBD2 (6 bases). Germline-derived CDR1 and CDR2 are SGHTA and FQGNSA. The CDR3 has 17 residues. Trimming took 2 bases from V and 2 from J, leaving 18 bases between them. The CDR3, as DNA: TGTGCCAGCAGCTTATATTCGGGGACTGGGTCGCAAGAGACCCAGTACTTC. It encodes CASSLYSGTGSQETQYF.

The CDR3 reads CASSLKPVQGGSPLHF. The DNA of the CDR3 is TGTGCCAGCAGCTTAAAACCCGTTCAAGGGGGTTCACCCCTCCACTTT. The rearrangement links TRBV7-4 to TRBJ1-6, with D perhaps matching TRBD1 (6 bases). CDR3 length equals 16 residues. The germline V gene has CDR1 SGHVT and CDR2 SQSDAQ. V was pared by 2 bases and J by 9 bases, with 17 bases between.

V usage is TRBV19 and J usage is TRBJ1-3, with 9 bases identical to TRBD1. Per the germline V gene, CDR1 is LNHDA and CDR2 is SQIVND (reference sequence). The CDR3 is 17 residues long. V lost 8 bases and J lost 0; bases outside the gene matches: 11. The CDR3 bases are TGTGCCAGTGGAAGGACAGGGGCCATTCTCTCTGGAAACACCATATATTTT. The encoded protein is CASGRTGAILSGNTIYF.

This clonotype was seen a handful of times. The chain carries TRBV19 and TRBJ1-2; D is ambiguous. Trimming shortened V by 5 bases and J by 8 bases, and 12 bases separated the two germline ends. Germline lookup yields CDR1 LNHDA and CDR2 SQIVND (reference sequence). The length of the CDR3 is 12 residues. The CDR3 DNA follows: TGTGCCAGTAGTGTGTTGGGTATCGGCTACACCTTC. It is translated as CASSVLGIGYTF.

Concerning this clonotype: Germline is not matched at one junction end, which may reflect a read error. The chain joins TRBV5-3 to TRBJ2-3; tentatively, D is TRBD1 or TRBD2 (5 bases each). TRBV5-3 counts as an open reading frame of uncertain function. The CDR3 is 15 residues long. CDR3 DNA sequence: TGTGCCAGCAGCTACGGGGCTATAGGCACAGATACGCAGTATTTT. This encodes CASSYGAIGTDTQYF.

The chain has TRBV12-3 or TRBV12-4 and TRBJ2-5, with TRBD2 identical over 10 bases. This CDR3 contains 13 residues. With V trimmed by 6 bases and J by 6 bases, 4 bases remained unmatched. The CDR3 DNA reads TGTGCCAGCAGGATTACTAGCGGGAAGACCCAGTACTTC. Translation gives CASRITSGKTQYF.

The CDR3 DNA is TGTGCCAGCAGCCCGCCGACGTCCCACCTACAGGCTTTCTTT. This sequence encodes CASSPPTSHLQAFF. The rearrangement uses TRBV6-2 or TRBV6-3 and TRBJ1-1, with D hard to call. V was pared by 6 bases and J by 11 bases, with 22 bases between. Germline CDR1 is MNHEY and CDR2 is SVGEGT. There are 14 residues in the CDR3.

This chain connects TRBV23-1 to TRBJ1-5, with D possibly TRBD1 on 6 matching bases. TRBV23-1 falls under the ORF class, with uncertain function. V lost 4 bases, J lost 0 bases, and 13 bases lay in between. The CDR3 contains 16 residues. The CDR3, as DNA: TGCGCCAGCAGTCCTCGGGGGCAGTTTAGCAATCAGCCCCAGCATTTT. Translating it yields CASSPRGQFSNQPQHF.

V and J are TRBV10-3 and TRBJ1-4; D possibly corresponds to TRBD1 (5 bases). Germline V CDR1 and CDR2: ENHRY, SYGVKD. Trimming removed 3 bases at V and 1 base at J, with 9 bases between. CDR3 length: 15 residues. Here the CDR3 reads CAISDRQKTNEKLFF. The CDR3 DNA is TGTGCCATCAGTGACCGACAGAAAACTAATGAAAAACTGTTTTTT.

The chain employs TRBV7-2 and TRBJ2-7; 7 nucleotides align to TRBD1. Germline V gives CDR1 SGHTA, CDR2 FQGNSA. V trimming: 6 bases; J trimming: 2 bases; junction bases outside the gene matches: 10. The CDR3 runs 15 residues. Here the CDR3 reads CASSFYPGQTYEQYF. CDR3 DNA: TGTGCCAGCAGTTTTTACCCGGGACAGACCTACGAGCAGTACTTC.